This is a list of T cell receptor beta chains from one sample in a study of T and B cells in COVID-19 patients. A single record per CDR3 protein comes from TCRdb applying MiXCR to the multiplex PCR reads. The repertoire holds roughly 15,000 distinct CDR3 sequences, with 27% as singletons. The sample was blood. These TCRs come from a human donor who had recovered from COVID-19. Both conserved end residues are part of each CDR3. The D gene is left open where the match is weak. The size entry is marked missing in some rows and otherwise reads once, few, many or a size class.

>NA|NA|TRBJ2-3|TRBV5-6
CASSEASRTDTQYF
TGTGCCAGCTCAGAAGCAAGCAGAACAGATACGCAGTATTTT
>NA|medium-sized|TRBJ1-4|TRBV19
CASSISRGEKLFF
TGTGCCAGTAGTATTAGTCGGGGTGAAAAACTGTTTTTT
>NA|NA|TRBJ2-3|TRBV20-1
CSAPWSDTQYF
TGCAGTGCCCCTTGGTCAGATACGCAGTATTTT
>NA|NA|TRBJ2-7|TRBV29-1
CSAGGGVNEQYF
TGCAGCGCCGGAGGGGGCGTGAACGAGCAGTACTTC
>NA|NA|TRBJ2-1|TRBV14
CASSQELDEQFF
TGTGCCAGCAGCCAAGAGTTGGATGAGCAGTTCTTC
>TRBD2|many|TRBJ2-1|TRBV5-5
CASSPAGGPVNEQFF
TGTGCCAGCAGCCCCGCGGGAGGGCCTGTCAATGAGCAGTTCTTC
>TRBD1|NA|TRBJ2-5|TRBV20-1
CSASPGQEETQYF
TGCAGTGCTTCTCCGGGACAGGAAGAGACCCAGTACTTC
>NA|NA|TRBJ1-1|TRBV6-5
CASSYGPGRTEAFF
TGTGCCAGCAGTTATGGTCCAGGGAGGACTGAAGCTTTCTTT
>TRBD1|NA|TRBJ2-7|TRBV6-2/TRBV6-3
CASVRFVGTGIYEQYF
TGTGCCAGCGTTCGCTTTGTGGGGACAGGGATCTACGAGCAGTACTTC
>NA|NA|TRBJ2-2|TRBV2
CASSDGEAGTGELFF
TGTGCCAGCAGTGACGGGGAGGCGGGCACCGGGGAGCTGTTTTTT
>NA|NA|TRBJ2-1|TRBV18
CASSPTGTYNEQFF
TGTGCCAGCTCCCCAACCGGGACATACAATGAGCAGTTCTTC